This TCR beta chain was sequenced in a study of cytomegalovirus exposure and HLA in healthy donors. At the level of the study: Approximately 180 million T cells yielded some 100 million unique TCR beta sequences, as an earlier analysis found.

General study findings and limits: Follow-up analysis seemed to connect common viral pathogens with several of the most significant clusters identified. Later work associated fewer than 20,000 TCR beta sequences with HLA alleles at 0.05 false discovery rate. Equally common other TCR beta chains were less clonally expanded than HLA-associated ones, a later analysis found.

The CDR3 length is 13 residues. Trimming pared 7 bases from V and 7 bases from J, leaving 17 bases between. Germline CDR1 reads SGHRS; CDR2 reads YFSETQ. For this clone: Its antigen is not known.

PCR was performed using 60 Vbeta and 13 Jbeta primers. The protocol was immunoSEQ multiplex PCR, while the TCRdb copy is restricted to in-frame clones and leaves out a portion. Of 60,000 to 85,000 clones listed, roughly two thirds were seen once; the top ten hold approximately 4.4%. Sequencing was performed on PBMCs. The origin of this receptor is a man in his fifties or sixties in good health and CMV-seropositive. V usage is TRBV5-1 and J usage is TRBJ2-5, with a possible D match to TRBD2 (6 bases). The DNA for the CDR3 is TGCGCCAGCGGGGAAGGAGGGCGAGGGACCCAGTACTTC. It codes for CASGEGGRGTQYF.